The TCR beta chain described here comes from a study of CD8 T cells in Susac syndrome. Looked up from germline, CDR1 is MNHEY and CDR2 is SVGAGI. This CDR3 spans 15 amino acids. V lost 1 base to trimming and J lost 2 bases, with 9 bases between them. With random hexamers, roughly 0.5 to 1 ug RNA was reverse transcribed. MiXCR, applied by TCRdb to the immunoSEQ multiplex PCR reads, yields one record per CDR3 protein. The data hold tens of thousands of distinct CDR3 sequences, with approximately 94% observed a single time. Sequences were obtained from CD8+ T cells from PBMCs. The V gene is TRBV6-5, the J gene TRBJ2-1; perhaps TRBD1 as D (6 bases). The TCR originated in a human donor in good health. CDR3 sequence reads: CASSYLQGAYNEQFF. In nucleotides, the CDR3 is TGTGCCAGCAGTTACTTACAGGGTGCCTACAATGAGCAGTTCTTC.